The rows below give T cell receptor beta chains drawn from one sample of a study of cytomegalovirus exposure and HLA in healthy donors. Only in-frame clones appear in the TCRdb table, and some are missing; sequencing was by immunoSEQ multiplex PCR. The sample has about 160,000 clones; approximately 79% are singletons. Sample: PBMCs. These receptors were obtained from a man aged 40-49 years in good health and CMV-seronegative. CDR3s include the opening cysteine and the closing phenylalanine or tryptophan. A D gene is named only where the DNA matches it firmly. The size entry is marked missing in some rows and otherwise reads once, few, many or a size class.

cdr3_nt: TGTGCCAGCAGTTTGGGGTCCCTCCGGGACAGAAACTATGGCTACACCTTC
cdr3_aa: CASSLGSLRDRNYGYTF
d_call: TRBD1
j_call: TRBJ1-2
clone_size: -
cdr3_length: 17
v_call: TRBV28

cdr3_nt: TGCAGCGTTGTAGTCAATGAAAAACTGTTTTTT
cdr3_aa: CSVVVNEKLFF
d_call: -
j_call: TRBJ1-4
clone_size: -
cdr3_length: 11
v_call: TRBV29-1

cdr3_nt: TGCAGCGTTACAGGGGGAAGTGGCTACACCTTC
cdr3_aa: CSVTGGSGYTF
d_call: TRBD1
j_call: TRBJ1-2
clone_size: -
cdr3_length: 11
v_call: TRBV29-1

cdr3_nt: TGTGCCAGCAGTTACGGCAGGCAGGGTAACACTGAAGCTTTCTTT
cdr3_aa: CASSYGRQGNTEAFF
d_call: -
j_call: TRBJ1-1
clone_size: -
cdr3_length: 15
v_call: TRBV6-5

cdr3_nt: TGTGCCAGCAGTGACACAGGGACAGATACGCAGTATTTT
cdr3_aa: CASSDTGTDTQYF
d_call: -
j_call: TRBJ2-3
clone_size: few
cdr3_length: 13
v_call: TRBV6-4

cdr3_nt: TGTGCCAGCTACCCGGGGGTCATGAGAGTGAACACTGAAGCTTTCTTT
cdr3_aa: CASYPGVMRVNTEAFF
d_call: -
j_call: TRBJ1-1
clone_size: -
cdr3_length: 16
v_call: TRBV5-4

cdr3_nt: TGTGCCAGCCGGCGACAGGGTGACACCGGGGAGCTGTTTTTT
cdr3_aa: CASRRQGDTGELFF
d_call: TRBD1
j_call: TRBJ2-2
clone_size: -
cdr3_length: 14
v_call: TRBV6-1

cdr3_nt: TGTGCCAGCAGTTTCGACAGGGTGTATGGCTACACCTTC
cdr3_aa: CASSFDRVYGYTF
d_call: TRBD1
j_call: TRBJ1-2
clone_size: -
cdr3_length: 13
v_call: TRBV6-5

cdr3_nt: TGTGCCAGCAGGGTAACCCAGAACTACAATGAGCAGTTCTTC
cdr3_aa: CASRVTQNYNEQFF
d_call: -
j_call: TRBJ2-1
clone_size: -
cdr3_length: 14
v_call: TRBV27

cdr3_nt: TGTGCCAGCAGCCAGTGGACAGATCGGGAGACCCAGTACTTC
cdr3_aa: CASSQWTDRETQYF
d_call: -
j_call: TRBJ2-5
clone_size: -
cdr3_length: 14
v_call: TRBV27

cdr3_nt: TGCGCCAGCAGCTCACTACAGGGGGCAGGCACAGATACGCAGTATTTT
cdr3_aa: CASSSLQGAGTDTQYF
d_call: TRBD1
j_call: TRBJ2-3
clone_size: -
cdr3_length: 16
v_call: TRBV5-1

cdr3_nt: TGCGCCAGCCGCGGGACAGGGGGATGGGAGACCCAGTACTTC
cdr3_aa: CASRGTGGWETQYF
d_call: TRBD1
j_call: TRBJ2-5
clone_size: -
cdr3_length: 14
v_call: TRBV23-1

cdr3_nt: TGTGCCAGCAGTTTAGGGACACTTAACAATCAGCCCCAGCATTTT
cdr3_aa: CASSLGTLNNQPQHF
d_call: -
j_call: TRBJ1-5
clone_size: -
cdr3_length: 15
v_call: TRBV28

cdr3_nt: TGTGCCAGCAGCTTAAGAATTAGCGGGGGGACGAACACCGGGGAGCTGTTTTTT
cdr3_aa: CASSLRISGGTNTGELFF
d_call: TRBD2
j_call: TRBJ2-2
clone_size: -
cdr3_length: 18
v_call: TRBV7-3

cdr3_nt: TGTGCCAGCGGACAGGATAGCAATCAGCCCCAGCATTTT
cdr3_aa: CASGQDSNQPQHF
d_call: TRBD1
j_call: TRBJ1-5
clone_size: few
cdr3_length: 13
v_call: TRBV2

cdr3_nt: TGTGCCAGCAGCGAGGGGGATTCCGGGACAGCTAACTATGGCTACACCTTC
cdr3_aa: CASSEGDSGTANYGYTF
d_call: TRBD1
j_call: TRBJ1-2
clone_size: -
cdr3_length: 17
v_call: TRBV9

cdr3_nt: TGTGCCAGCAGCTTAGGGGGGACAGGGCGGGAGACCCAGTACTTC
cdr3_aa: CASSLGGTGRETQYF
d_call: TRBD1
j_call: TRBJ2-5
clone_size: -
cdr3_length: 15
v_call: TRBV11-2

cdr3_nt: TGCAGCGTACAGGACAGGGAAAAACTGTTTTTT
cdr3_aa: CSVQDREKLFF
d_call: TRBD1
j_call: TRBJ1-4
clone_size: -
cdr3_length: 11
v_call: TRBV29-1

cdr3_nt: TGCGCCAGCAGCCCCGGGACAGGGTACGTGGGGCAGTACTTC
cdr3_aa: CASSPGTGYVGQYF
d_call: TRBD1
j_call: TRBJ2-7
clone_size: -
cdr3_length: 14
v_call: TRBV5-1

cdr3_nt: TGTGCCAGCAACAACTTCCTAGAGGCAGATACGCAGTATTTT
cdr3_aa: CASNNFLEADTQYF
d_call: -
j_call: TRBJ2-3
clone_size: -
cdr3_length: 14
v_call: TRBV4-2

cdr3_nt: TGTGCCAGCAGTATCCCCGGACAGGGTGCCTACGAGCAGTACTTC
cdr3_aa: CASSIPGQGAYEQYF
d_call: TRBD1
j_call: TRBJ2-7
clone_size: -
cdr3_length: 15
v_call: TRBV6-1

cdr3_nt: TGTGCCAGCAGTTTCGAGGGTGTTGCACCCCTCCACTTT
cdr3_aa: CASSFEGVAPLHF
d_call: -
j_call: TRBJ1-6
clone_size: -
cdr3_length: 13
v_call: TRBV6-5

cdr3_nt: TGTGCCAGCAGTTACTCCTATGACAGGGGGCTGTATGGCTACACCTTC
cdr3_aa: CASSYSYDRGLYGYTF
d_call: TRBD1
j_call: TRBJ1-2
clone_size: few
cdr3_length: 16
v_call: TRBV6-5